This T cell receptor beta chain was found in a study of tumor T cells in aggressive B-cell lymphoma. This clone was seen more than once but under ten times. Sequenced by immunoSEQ multiplex PCR; TCRdb stores in-frame clones only, minus some. This table holds a few thousand clones, about four fifths found once. The CDR3 covers 17 residues. Germline V gives CDR1 WSHSY, CDR2 SAAADI. The V gene end was trimmed by 6 bases and the J gene end by 4 bases; junction bases not matched to a gene: 10. The sequenced material came from tumor tissue. The chain is built from TRBV10-2 and TRBJ2-2; 11 positions match TRBD2. The origin of this receptor is an adult with diffuse large B cell lymphoma. In DNA, the CDR3 is TGCGCCAGCAGGGGCTCCACTAGCGGGAGTTTCACCGGGGAGCTGTTTTTT. It specifies CASRGSTSGSFTGELFF.